This T cell receptor beta chain was recorded in a study of T cell clones after liver transplantation. The CDR3 sequence is 14 residues long. Per the germline V gene, CDR1 is ENHRY and CDR2 is SYGVKD. V lost 10 bases to trimming and J lost 5 bases; unmatched junction nucleotides: 12. A remark on this clone: Its specificity is not known.

Whole-study results and caveats: Graft donor-reactive T cells possibly entered the graft instead of undergoing deletion.

Sequencing was performed with immunoSEQ multiplex PCR; in TCRdb, only in-frame clones are kept and a portion is missing. The repertoire holds 60,000 or so clones, 71% seen once, with around 16% in the top ten. This sequence joins TRBV10-3 and TRBJ2-7, with TRBD1 identical over 9 bases. This sample comprised CD4+ T cells from blood, obtained before liver transplant. This TCR was sampled from a human donor who received a liver transplant. The CDR3 reads CASRAGTGYDEQYF. Written as DNA, the CDR3 is TGTGCCAGCAGAGCCGGGACAGGGTACGACGAGCAGTACTTC.